These 26 T cell receptor beta chains share one sample of origin, sequenced in a study of blood T cell repertoires in COVID-19. TCRdb's table, derived via immunoSEQ multiplex PCR, lists solely in-frame clones and lacks some. The data show about 160,000 clones, with about 80% seen just once and approximately 7% held by the top ten. Sequencing was performed on peripheral blood. These receptors originate from a woman in her 40s with COVID-19, enrolled during active disease.

CDR3 sequence: CSVTTSATDTQYF. The CDR3 coding sequence is TGCAGCGTTACGACTAGCGCAACAGATACGCAGTATTTT. The rearrangement links TRBV29-1 to TRBJ2-3, with 8 bases matching TRBD2. CDR3 size: 13 residues. Trimming removed 5 bases from V and 3 bases from J; junction bases left unmatched: 4. Germline CDR1 SQVTM, CDR2 ANQGSEA.

The genes are TRBV6-4 and TRBJ2-1; 7 positions agree with TRBD2. The V gene end was trimmed by 2 bases and the J gene end by 7 bases; junction bases not matched to a gene: 2. Germline CDR1 and CDR2: MRHNA and SNTAGT. The CDR3 sequence is 13 residues long. The CDR3 sequence is CASSDGLGNEQFF. DNA for the CDR3: TGTGCCAGCAGTGACGGACTAGGGAATGAGCAGTTCTTC.

Sample share makes this clone medium-sized. The chain recombines TRBV6-1 with TRBJ2-7; 11 nucleotides line up with TRBD2. Per the germline V gene, CDR1 is MNHNS and CDR2 is SASEGT. The J segment lost 2 bases and the V segment lost 0 bases, leaving 0 bases of the junction unmatched. There are 15 residues in the CDR3. The CDR3 is CASSEASGGAYEQYV. The CDR3 region has the DNA TGTGCCAGCAGTGAAGCTAGCGGGGGGGCCTACGAGCAGTACGTC.

The chain joins TRBV2 to TRBJ2-5; the match to TRBD1 covers 7 bases. The CDR3 runs to 14 residues. V shed 7 bases, J shed 1 base, and the junction held 6 bases outside the gene matches. Germline values: CDR1 SNHLY, CDR2 FYNNEI. CDR3 region: CASNVGTVQETQYF. The CDR3 nucleotides are TGTGCCAGCAACGTCGGGACAGTCCAAGAGACCCAGTACTTC. Supplemented by reference TRBV2 and TRBJ2-5, the full variable domain reads EPEVTQTPSHQVTQMGQEVILRCVPISNHLYFYWYRQILGQKVEFLVSFYNNEISEKSEIFDDQFSVERPDGSNFTLKIRSTKLEDSAMYFCASNVGTVQETQYFGPGTRLLVL.

V gene TRBV3-1 (or the pseudogene TRBV3-2) combines with J gene TRBJ1-6; possible D gene TRBD1, 6 bases. This CDR3 contains 21 residues. Trimming removed 3 bases from V and 2 bases from J, with 26 bases in between. Germline CDR1 LGHDT, CDR2 YNNKEL (reference sequence). This CDR3 reads CASSQNGGGDGRNAYNSPLHF. The CDR3 nucleotides are TGTGCCAGCAGCCAGAATGGGGGGGGCGATGGTAGGAACGCCTATAATTCACCCCTCCACTTT.

The genes are TRBV19 and TRBJ2-3; tentative D call: TRBD2 (5 bases). CDR1 LNHDA and CDR2 SQIVND come from the germline V gene (reference sequence). This CDR3 comprises 14 residues. Trimming took off 5 bases at V and 1 base at J, with 10 bases between the two ends. The CDR3 bases are TGTGCCAGTAGTCCGGGAATAGGCACAGATACGCAGTATTTT. This translates into CASSPGIGTDTQYF.

The chain carries TRBV5-6 and TRBJ2-3; 15 nucleotides match TRBD2. CDR3 length: 14 residues. V was pared by 7 bases and J by 6 bases, with 3 bases of the junction left unmatched. CDR1 is SGHDT, CDR2 YYEEEE, per germline. In DNA, the CDR3 is TGTGCCAGCGGGACTAGCGGGGGGCGGGATACGCAGTATTTT. The encoded protein is CASGTSGGRDTQYF.

The genes are TRBV5-1 and TRBJ2-7, with a tentative D call TRBD2 (6 bases). The CDR3 has 15 amino acids. Germline CDR1 is SGHRS and CDR2 is YFSETQ. The germline V and J ends were trimmed by 0 bases and 4 bases, with 14 bases remaining between them. CDR3 region: CASSLVGGNRYEQYF. The DNA for the CDR3 is TGCGCCAGCAGCTTGGTCGGAGGGAATAGGTACGAGCAGTACTTC. Full variable domain (outside the CDR3, taken from reference TRBV5-1 and TRBJ2-7): KAGVTQTPRYLIKTRGQQVTLSCSPISGHRSVSWYQQTPGQGLQFLFEYFSETQRNKGNFPGRFSGRQFSNSRSEMNVSTLELGDSALYLCASSLVGGNRYEQYFGPGTRLTVT.

The V call is TRBV6-5, the J call TRBJ1-2, with D uncertain. Trimming removed 3 bases at V and 2 bases at J, with 7 bases between. CDR3 length equals 13 residues. CDR1 and CDR2 (germline): MNHEY, SVGAGI. The CDR3 sequence: CASSYAWNYGYTF. The CDR3 region has the DNA TGTGCCAGCAGTTATGCGTGGAACTATGGCTACACCTTC.

The rearrangement uses TRBV5-1 and TRBJ2-7; the D gene is possibly TRBD1 (6 bases). The germline V gene has CDR1 SGHRS and CDR2 YFSETQ. The CDR3 sequence is 15 residues long. Trimming cost V 0 bases and J 6 bases, with 16 bases left between them. The CDR3 sequence: CASSLGGTRGVEQYF. CDR3 coding DNA: TGCGCCAGCAGCTTGGGGGGGACACGCGGAGTCGAGCAGTACTTC.

The CDR3 here is CASSKVVSRELAPAVEQYF. The CDR3, as DNA: TGTGCCAGCAGCAAAGTGGTCTCAAGGGAACTAGCGCCGGCCGTCGAGCAGTACTTC. This chain uses TRBV21-1 with TRBJ2-7; TRBD2 reflects the table's D call only, with no check against the DNA. TRBV21-1 is a listed pseudogene. CDR3 length: 19 residues.

V usage is TRBV11-2 and J usage is TRBJ2-7, with 8 bases matching TRBD2. The CDR3 spans 17 residues. Trimming removed 5 bases from V and 2 bases from J; junction bases left unmatched: 14. Germline lookup yields CDR1 SGHAT and CDR2 FQNNGV. The DNA for the CDR3 is TGTGCCAGCAGCGGTTTTGAGCGGGGGAGCTCCGCCTACGAGCAGTACGTC. It codes for CASSGFERGSSAYEQYV.

The chain employs TRBV7-8 and TRBJ1-5; D perhaps matches TRBD1 (6 bases). V was pared by 1 base and J by 0 bases, with 13 bases between. Germline values: CDR1 SGHVS, CDR2 FQNEAQ. CDR3 length: 17 residues. The CDR3 spells CASSLGGTIYSNQPQHF. The CDR3 nucleotides are TGTGCCAGCAGCTTAGGTGGGACAATTTATAGCAATCAGCCCCAGCATTTT.

The chain uses TRBV20-1 and TRBJ1-5, with D possibly being TRBD1 (6 bases). Trimming left V 3 bases short and J 5 bases short, with 23 bases between. The CDR3 consists of 17 residues. Germline-derived CDR1 and CDR2 are DFQATT and SNEGSKA (reference sequence). The DNA for the CDR3 is TGCAGTGCTAGTTATAGCAGGGGCGCGGTTCCGGATCAGCCCCAGCATTTT. Amino acid sequence: CSASYSRGAVPDQPQHF.

This clone was detected ten times or more. The chain is built from TRBV5-4 and TRBJ1-2; possible D gene TRBD1, 5 bases. The CDR3 extends over 13 amino acids. V was cut by 4 bases and J by 6 bases, with 13 bases left in between. From germline, CDR1 is SGHNT and CDR2 YYREEE (reference sequence). CDR3 in DNA: TGTGCCAGCAGCCCCCAGGGTCCCGATGGCTACACCTTC. It encodes CASSPQGPDGYTF.

This clone has more than one count but fewer than ten. The chain employs TRBV7-2 and TRBJ2-2, with D possibly being TRBD1 (6 bases). Germline lookup yields CDR1 SGHTA and CDR2 FQGNSA. V gave up 8 bases and J gave up 5 bases, with 21 bases separating them. The CDR3 loop spans 16 amino acids. The CDR3 DNA is TGTGCCAGCGGATTACAGGGACCGAGGAGGACCGGGGAGCTGTTTTTT. It translates to CASGLQGPRRTGELFF.

V usage is TRBV28 and J usage is TRBJ2-3; 9 bases are a match to TRBD1. Germline V gene sequence: CDR1 MDHEN, CDR2 SYDVKM. The CDR3 contains 17 residues. J gave up 0 bases and V 5 bases, and 9 bases lay outside the gene matches. This CDR3 is CASSPGGTGISTDTQYF. The CDR3 DNA is TGTGCCAGCAGTCCTGGGGGGACAGGGATTAGCACAGATACGCAGTATTTT.

The J gene is TRBJ2-7, the V gene TRBV2; 11 positions match TRBD2. Germline-derived CDR1 and CDR2 are SNHLY and FYNNEI. With V trimmed by 3 bases and J by 2 bases, 0 bases remained unmatched. The CDR3 covers 14 residues. Written as DNA, the CDR3 is TGTGCCAGCAGTGAGACTAGCGGGGCCTACGAGCAGTACTTC. Its translation is CASSETSGAYEQYF.

Only one count was recorded for this clone. This chain uses TRBV9 with TRBJ2-5, with 11 bases matching TRBD2. Germline CDR1 is SGDLS and CDR2 is YYNGEE. V was clipped by 3 bases and J by 7 bases; unmatched bases: 8. This CDR3 has 15 amino acids. CDR3 protein: CASSAGLAGRGTQYF. The CDR3 bases are TGTGCCAGCAGCGCCGGACTAGCGGGTAGAGGGACCCAGTACTTC.

The rearrangement joins TRBV24-1 to TRBJ2-5; D is possibly TRBD2 (6 bases). V lost 1 base, J lost 5 bases, and 16 bases lay in between. CDR3 length: 16 amino acids. Germline CDR1 KGHDR, CDR2 SFDVKD. The CDR3 loop is CATSDFLKGGLETQYF. CDR3 DNA sequence: TGTGCCACCAGTGATTTTCTAAAGGGAGGTCTCGAGACCCAGTACTTC.

This clone has more than one count but fewer than ten. The chain employs TRBV30 and TRBJ1-6, with 7 nucleotides matching TRBD1. Germline CDR1 GTSNPN, CDR2 SVGIG (reference sequence). The J segment lost 6 bases and the V segment lost 4 bases, leaving 9 bases of the junction unmatched. CDR3 size: 15 residues. The CDR3 DNA sequence: TGTGCCTGGATGACCCTGGGGACAGCTAATTCACCCCTCCACTTT. This encodes CAWMTLGTANSPLHF.

The V gene is TRBV19, the J gene TRBJ2-4; D is unclear. This CDR3 spans 14 amino acids. V shed 8 bases and J shed 0 bases, with 11 bases lying between them. The germline V gene has CDR1 LNHDA and CDR2 SQIVND (reference sequence). CDR3 loop: CASADSLAKNIQYF. DNA of the CDR3: TGTGCCAGTGCAGACTCGCTAGCCAAAAACATTCAGTACTTC.

This clone was counted a few times. This chain joins TRBV24-1 and TRBJ2-7, with a tentative D call TRBD2 (6 bases). Germline-derived CDR1 and CDR2 are KGHDR and SFDVKD. The V end was cut by 1 base, the J end by 3 bases, with 18 bases between. This CDR3 spans 17 amino acids. The CDR3 is CATSDFNPGPGGYEQYV. DNA for the CDR3: TGTGCCACCAGTGATTTTAACCCGGGACCCGGGGGCTACGAGCAGTACGTC.

The V and J genes are TRBV18 and TRBJ1-3; D is unresolved. The germline CDR1 and CDR2 sequences are KGHSH and LQKENI. V was clipped by 3 bases and J by 0 bases, with 3 bases between them. The CDR3 consists of 13 residues. The CDR3 loop reads CASSPSSGNTIYF. CDR3 nucleotide sequence: TGTGCCAGCTCACCTAGCTCTGGAAACACCATATATTTT.

This chain links TRBV7-9 with TRBJ1-3, with D unresolved. V was clipped by 1 base and J by 0 bases, with 4 bases between them. Germline lookup yields CDR1 SEHNR and CDR2 FQNEAQ (reference sequence). The CDR3 covers 14 residues. CDR3 bases: TGTGCCAGCAGCTTAGTCGTCTCTGGAAACACCATATATTTT. It translates to CASSLVVSGNTIYF.

The V gene is TRBV7-9, the J gene TRBJ2-7; D is unresolved. Germline V lookup: CDR1 SEHNR, CDR2 FQNEAQ (reference sequence). The V end was cut by 3 bases, the J end by 6 bases, with 15 bases between. CDR3 length: 14 residues. DNA for the CDR3: TGTGCCAGCAGCTTCGATTCAATGGTAGCCGAGCAGTACGTC. Amino acids: CASSFDSMVAEQYV.